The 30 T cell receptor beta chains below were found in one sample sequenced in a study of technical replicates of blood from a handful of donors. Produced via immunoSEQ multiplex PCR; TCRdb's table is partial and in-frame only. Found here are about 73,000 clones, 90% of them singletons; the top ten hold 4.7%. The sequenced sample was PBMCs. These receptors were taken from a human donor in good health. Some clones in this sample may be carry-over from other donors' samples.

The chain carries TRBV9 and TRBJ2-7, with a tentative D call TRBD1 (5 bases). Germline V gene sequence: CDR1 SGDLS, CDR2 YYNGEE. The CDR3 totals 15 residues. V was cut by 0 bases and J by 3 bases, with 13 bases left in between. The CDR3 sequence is CASSVAAGPHYEQYF. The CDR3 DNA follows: TGTGCCAGCAGCGTAGCTGCAGGGCCCCACTACGAGCAGTACTTC. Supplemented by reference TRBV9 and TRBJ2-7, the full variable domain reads DSGVTQTPKHLITATGQRVTLRCSPRSGDLSVYWYQQSLDQGLQFLIQYYNGEERAKGNILERFSAQQFPDLHSELNLSSLELGDSALYFCASSVAAGPHYEQYFGPGTRLTVT.

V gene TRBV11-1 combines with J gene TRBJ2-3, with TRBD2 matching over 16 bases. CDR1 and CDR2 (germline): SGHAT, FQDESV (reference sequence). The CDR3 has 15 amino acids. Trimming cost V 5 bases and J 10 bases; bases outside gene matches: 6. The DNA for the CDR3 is TGTGCCAGCAGCGCCGGGACTAGCGGGAGGGCCGCGCAGTATTTT. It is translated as CASSAGTSGRAAQYF.

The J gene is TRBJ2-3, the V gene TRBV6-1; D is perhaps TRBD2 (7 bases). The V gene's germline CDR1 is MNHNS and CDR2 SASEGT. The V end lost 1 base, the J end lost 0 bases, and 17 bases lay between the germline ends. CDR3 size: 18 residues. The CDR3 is CASSEVVPAGASTDTQYF. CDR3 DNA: TGTGCCAGCAGTGAAGTAGTGCCGGCGGGGGCTAGCACAGATACGCAGTATTTT.

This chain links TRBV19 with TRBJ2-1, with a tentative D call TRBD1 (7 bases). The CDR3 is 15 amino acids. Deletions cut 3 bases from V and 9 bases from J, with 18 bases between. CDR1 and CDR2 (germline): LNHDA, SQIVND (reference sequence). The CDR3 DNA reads TGTGCCAGTAGTATTTTGGCAGGGGGGAATCCTGAGCAGTTCTTC. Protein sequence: CASSILAGGNPEQFF.

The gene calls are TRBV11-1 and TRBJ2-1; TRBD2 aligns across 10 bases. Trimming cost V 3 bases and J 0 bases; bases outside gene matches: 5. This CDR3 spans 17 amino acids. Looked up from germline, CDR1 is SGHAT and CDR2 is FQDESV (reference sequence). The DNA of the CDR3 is TGTGCCAGCAGCTTGAAGCGGGGGGGTAGCTCCTACAATGAGCAGTTCTTC. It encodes CASSLKRGGSSYNEQFF. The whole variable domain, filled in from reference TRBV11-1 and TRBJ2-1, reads EAEVAQSPRYKITEKSQAVAFWCDPISGHATLYWYRQILGQGPELLVQFQDESVVDDSQLPKDRFSAERLKGVDSTLKIQPAELGDSAMYLCASSLKRGGSSYNEQFFGPGTRLTVL.

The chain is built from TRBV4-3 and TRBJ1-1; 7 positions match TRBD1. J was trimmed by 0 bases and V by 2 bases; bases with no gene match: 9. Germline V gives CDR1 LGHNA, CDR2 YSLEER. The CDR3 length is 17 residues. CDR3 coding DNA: TGCGCCAGCAGCCAATTGGGAGCAGGGGGATTGAACACTGAAGCTTTCTTT. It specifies CASSQLGAGGLNTEAFF.

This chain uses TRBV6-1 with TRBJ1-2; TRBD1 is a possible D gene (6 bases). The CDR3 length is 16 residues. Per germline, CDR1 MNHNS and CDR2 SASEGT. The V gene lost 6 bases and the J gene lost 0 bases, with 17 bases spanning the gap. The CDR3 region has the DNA TGTGCCAGCAGCGAAACTCCCGGGGGGCCTAACTATGGCTACACCTTC. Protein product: CASSETPGGPNYGYTF.

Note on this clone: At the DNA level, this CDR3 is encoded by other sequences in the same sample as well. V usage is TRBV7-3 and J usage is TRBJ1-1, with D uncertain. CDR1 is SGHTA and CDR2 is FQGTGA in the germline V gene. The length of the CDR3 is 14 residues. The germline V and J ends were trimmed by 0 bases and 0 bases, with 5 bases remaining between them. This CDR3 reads CASSLTGVNTEAFF. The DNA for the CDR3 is TGTGCCAGCAGCTTAACCGGGGTGAACACTGAAGCTTTCTTT.

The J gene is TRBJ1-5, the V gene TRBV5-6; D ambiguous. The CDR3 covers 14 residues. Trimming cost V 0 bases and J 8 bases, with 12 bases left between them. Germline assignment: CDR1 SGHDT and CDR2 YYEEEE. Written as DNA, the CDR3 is TGTGCCAGCAGCTTGGTCGGGGTCGATAAGCCCCAGCATTTT. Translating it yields CASSLVGVDKPQHF.

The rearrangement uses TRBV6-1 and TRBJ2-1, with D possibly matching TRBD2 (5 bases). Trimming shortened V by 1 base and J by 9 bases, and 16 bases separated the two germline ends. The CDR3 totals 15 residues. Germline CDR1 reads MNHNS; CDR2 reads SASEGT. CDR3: CASSEVPGLGGEQFF. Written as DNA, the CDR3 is TGTGCCAGCAGTGAAGTTCCGGGGTTGGGCGGTGAGCAGTTCTTC.

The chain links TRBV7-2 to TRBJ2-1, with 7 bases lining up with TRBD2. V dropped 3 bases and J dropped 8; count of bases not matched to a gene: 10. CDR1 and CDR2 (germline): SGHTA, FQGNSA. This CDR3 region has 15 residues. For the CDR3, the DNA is TGTGCCAGCAGCTTGGGGCTCCCGGGAGGTGATGAGCAGTTCTTC. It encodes CASSLGLPGGDEQFF. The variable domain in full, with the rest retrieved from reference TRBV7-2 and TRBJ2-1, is GAGVSQSPSNKVTEKGKDVELRCDPISGHTALYWYRQSLGQGLEFLIYFQGNSAPDKSGLPSDRFSAERTGGSVSTLTIQRTQQEDSAVYLCASSLGLPGGDEQFFGPGTRLTVL.

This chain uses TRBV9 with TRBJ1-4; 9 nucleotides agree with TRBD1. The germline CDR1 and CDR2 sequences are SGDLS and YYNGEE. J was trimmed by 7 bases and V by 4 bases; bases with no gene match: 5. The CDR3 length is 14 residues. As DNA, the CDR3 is TGTGCCAGCAGCCCGGACAGGGGTAGTGAAAAACTGTTTTTT. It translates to CASSPDRGSEKLFF. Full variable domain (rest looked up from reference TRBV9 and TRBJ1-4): DSGVTQTPKHLITATGQRVTLRCSPRSGDLSVYWYQQSLDQGLQFLIQYYNGEERAKGNILERFSAQQFPDLHSELNLSSLELGDSALYFCASSPDRGSEKLFFGSGTQLSVL.

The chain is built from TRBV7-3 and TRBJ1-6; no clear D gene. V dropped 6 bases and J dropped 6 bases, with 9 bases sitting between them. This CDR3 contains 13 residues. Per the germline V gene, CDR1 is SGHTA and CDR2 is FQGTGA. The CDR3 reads CASRQSGNSPLHF. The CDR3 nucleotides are TGTGCCAGCAGACAAAGTGGTAATTCACCCCTCCACTTT.

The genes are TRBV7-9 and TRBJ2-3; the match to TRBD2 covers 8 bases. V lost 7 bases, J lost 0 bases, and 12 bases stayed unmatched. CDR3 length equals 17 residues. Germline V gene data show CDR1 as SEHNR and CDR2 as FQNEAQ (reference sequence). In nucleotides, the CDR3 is TGTGCCAGCATCGGTCCAGGAGCGGGGGCAAGCACAGATACGCAGTATTTT. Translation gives CASIGPGAGASTDTQYF.

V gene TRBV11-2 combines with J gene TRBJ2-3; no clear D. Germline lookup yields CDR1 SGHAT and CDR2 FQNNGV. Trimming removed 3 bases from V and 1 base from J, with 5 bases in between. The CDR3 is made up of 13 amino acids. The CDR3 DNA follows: TGTGCCAGCAGCTTTCCCGGCACAGATACGCAGTATTTT. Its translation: CASSFPGTDTQYF. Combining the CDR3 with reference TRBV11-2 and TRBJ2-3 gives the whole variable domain EAGVAQSPRYKIIEKRQSVAFWCNPISGHATLYWYQQILGQGPKLLIQFQNNGVVDDSQLPKDRFSAERLKGVDSTLKIQPAKLEDSAVYLCASSFPGTDTQYFGPGTRLTVL.

The CDR3 DNA is TGTGCCAGCTCTCCAATACAGGGGAACACAGATACGCAGTATTTT. Amino acids: CASSPIQGNTDTQYF. This sequence joins TRBV6-1 and TRBJ2-3, with 7 bases identical to TRBD1. Trimming took 8 bases from V and 2 from J; bases not matched to a gene: 10. The CDR3 has 15 amino acids. Germline V CDR1 and CDR2: MNHNS, SASEGT.

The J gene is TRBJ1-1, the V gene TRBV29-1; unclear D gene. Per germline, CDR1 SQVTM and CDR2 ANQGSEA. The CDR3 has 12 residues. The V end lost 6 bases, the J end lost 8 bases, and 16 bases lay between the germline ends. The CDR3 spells CSVADGRAEAFF. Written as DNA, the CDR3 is TGCAGCGTCGCCGACGGGAGAGCCGAAGCTTTCTTT. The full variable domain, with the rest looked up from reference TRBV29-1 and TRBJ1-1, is SAVISQKPSRDICQRGTSLTIQCQVDSQVTMMFWYRQQPGQSLTLIATANQGSEATYESGFVIDKFPISRPNLTFSTLTVSNMSPEDSSIYLCSVADGRAEAFFGQGTRLTVV.

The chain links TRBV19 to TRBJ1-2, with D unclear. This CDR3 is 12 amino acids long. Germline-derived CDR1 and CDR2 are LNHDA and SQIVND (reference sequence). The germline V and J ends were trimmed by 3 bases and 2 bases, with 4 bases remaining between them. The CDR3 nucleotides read TGTGCCAGTAGTATGGCAAACTATGGCTACACCTTC. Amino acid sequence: CASSMANYGYTF.

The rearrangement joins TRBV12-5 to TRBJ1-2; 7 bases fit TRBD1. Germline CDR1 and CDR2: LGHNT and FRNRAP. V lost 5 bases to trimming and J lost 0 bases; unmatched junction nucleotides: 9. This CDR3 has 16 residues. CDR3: CASGTETGAPNYGYTF. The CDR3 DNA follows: TGTGCTAGTGGTACAGAAACAGGGGCCCCTAACTATGGCTACACCTTC.

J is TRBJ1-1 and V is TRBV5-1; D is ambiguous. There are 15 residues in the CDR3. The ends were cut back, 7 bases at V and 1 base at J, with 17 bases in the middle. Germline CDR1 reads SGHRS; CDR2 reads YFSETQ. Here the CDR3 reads CASGESGRSNTEAFF. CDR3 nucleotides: TGCGCCAGCGGGGAGTCGGGCAGATCGAACACTGAAGCTTTCTTT.

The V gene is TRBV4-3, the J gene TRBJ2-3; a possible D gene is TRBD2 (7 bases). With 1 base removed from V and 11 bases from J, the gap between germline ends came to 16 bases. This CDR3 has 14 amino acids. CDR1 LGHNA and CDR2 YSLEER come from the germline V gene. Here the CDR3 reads CASSQAREGVRQYF. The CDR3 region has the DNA TGCGCCAGCAGCCAAGCCAGGGAGGGGGTGCGGCAGTATTTT.

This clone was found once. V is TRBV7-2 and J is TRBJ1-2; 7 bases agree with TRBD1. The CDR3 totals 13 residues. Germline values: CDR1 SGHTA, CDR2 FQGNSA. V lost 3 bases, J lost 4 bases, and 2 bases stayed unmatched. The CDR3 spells CASSLGQSYGYTF. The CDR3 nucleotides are TGTGCCAGCAGCTTGGGACAGTCCTATGGCTACACCTTC. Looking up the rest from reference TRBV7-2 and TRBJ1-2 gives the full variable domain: GAGVSQSPSNKVTEKGKDVELRCDPISGHTALYWYRQSLGQGLEFLIYFQGNSAPDKSGLPSDRFSAERTGGSVSTLTIQRTQQEDSAVYLCASSLGQSYGYTFGSGTRLTVV.

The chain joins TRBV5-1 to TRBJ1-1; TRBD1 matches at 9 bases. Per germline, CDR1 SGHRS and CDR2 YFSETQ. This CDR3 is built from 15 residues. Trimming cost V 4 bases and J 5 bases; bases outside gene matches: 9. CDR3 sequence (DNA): TGCGCCAGCAGCAGGGAACAGGGGGCGACGACTGAAGCTTTCTTT. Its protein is CASSREQGATTEAFF.

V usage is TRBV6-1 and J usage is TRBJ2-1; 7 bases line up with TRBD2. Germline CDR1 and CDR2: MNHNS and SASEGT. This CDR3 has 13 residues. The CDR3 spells CVSGRGTYNEQFF. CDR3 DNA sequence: TGTGTCTCAGGGCGGGGGACCTACAATGAGCAGTTCTTC.

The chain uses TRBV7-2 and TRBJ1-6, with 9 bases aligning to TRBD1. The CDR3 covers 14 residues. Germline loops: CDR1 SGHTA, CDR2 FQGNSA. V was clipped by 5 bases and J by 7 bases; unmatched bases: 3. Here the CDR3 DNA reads TGTGCCAGCAGCCCTGGACAGGGGAATTCACCCCTCCACTTT. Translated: CASSPGQGNSPLHF.

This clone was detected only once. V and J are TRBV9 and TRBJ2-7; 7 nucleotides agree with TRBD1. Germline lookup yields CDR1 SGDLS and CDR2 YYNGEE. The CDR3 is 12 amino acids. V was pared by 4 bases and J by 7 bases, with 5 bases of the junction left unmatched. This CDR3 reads CASSQTGREQYF. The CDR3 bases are TGTGCCAGCAGCCAGACAGGGCGGGAGCAGTACTTC.

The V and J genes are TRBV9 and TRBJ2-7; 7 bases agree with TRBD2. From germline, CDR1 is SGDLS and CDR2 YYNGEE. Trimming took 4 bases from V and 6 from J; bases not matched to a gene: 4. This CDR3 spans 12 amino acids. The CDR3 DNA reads TGTGCCAGCAGCCCGGGGGGTACCGAGCAGTACTTC. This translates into CASSPGGTEQYF.

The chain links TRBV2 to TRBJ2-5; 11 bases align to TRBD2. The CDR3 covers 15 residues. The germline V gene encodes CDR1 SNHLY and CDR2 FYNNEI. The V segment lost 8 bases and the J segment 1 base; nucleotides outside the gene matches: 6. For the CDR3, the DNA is TGTGCCAGCTATAAGCTAGCGGGGGGCCAAGAGACCCAGTACTTC. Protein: CASYKLAGGQETQYF.

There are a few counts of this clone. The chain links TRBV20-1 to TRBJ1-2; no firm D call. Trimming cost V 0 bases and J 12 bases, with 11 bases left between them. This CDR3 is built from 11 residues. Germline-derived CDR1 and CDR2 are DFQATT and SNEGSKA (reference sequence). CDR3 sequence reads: CSARDLRGDTF. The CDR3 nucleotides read TGCAGTGCTAGAGATCTTCGCGGGGACACCTTC.

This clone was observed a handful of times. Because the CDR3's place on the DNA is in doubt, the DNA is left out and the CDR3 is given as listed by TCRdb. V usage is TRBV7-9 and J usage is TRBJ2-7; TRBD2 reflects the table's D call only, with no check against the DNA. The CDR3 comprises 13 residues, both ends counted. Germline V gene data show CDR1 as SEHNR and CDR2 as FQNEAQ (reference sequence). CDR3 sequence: CASSTSSSYEQYF.